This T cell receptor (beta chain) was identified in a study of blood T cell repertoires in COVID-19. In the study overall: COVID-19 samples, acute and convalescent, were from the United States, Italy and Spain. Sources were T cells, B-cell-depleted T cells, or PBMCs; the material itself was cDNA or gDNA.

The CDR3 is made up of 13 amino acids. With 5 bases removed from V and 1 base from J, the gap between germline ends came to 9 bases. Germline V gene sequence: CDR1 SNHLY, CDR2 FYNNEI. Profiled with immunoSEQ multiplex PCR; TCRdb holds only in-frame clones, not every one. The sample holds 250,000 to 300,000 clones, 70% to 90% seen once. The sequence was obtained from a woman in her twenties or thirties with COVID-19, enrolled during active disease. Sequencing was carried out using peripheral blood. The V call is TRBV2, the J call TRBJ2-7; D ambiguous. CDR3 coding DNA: TGTGCCAGCAGTCCCGCTATGTCCTACGAGCAGTACTTC. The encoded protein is CASSPAMSYEQYF.